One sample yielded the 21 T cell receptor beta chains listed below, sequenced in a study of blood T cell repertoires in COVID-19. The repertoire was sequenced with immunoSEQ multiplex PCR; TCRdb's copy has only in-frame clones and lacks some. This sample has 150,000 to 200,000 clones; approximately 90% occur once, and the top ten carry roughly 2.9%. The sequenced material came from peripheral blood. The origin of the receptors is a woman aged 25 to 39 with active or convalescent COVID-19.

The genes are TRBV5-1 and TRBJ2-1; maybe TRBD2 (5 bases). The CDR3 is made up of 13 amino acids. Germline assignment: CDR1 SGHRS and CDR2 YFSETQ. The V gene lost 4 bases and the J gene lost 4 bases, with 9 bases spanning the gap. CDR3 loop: CASSGSLYNEQFF. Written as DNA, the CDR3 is TGCGCCAGCAGCGGGAGTTTGTACAATGAGCAGTTCTTC.

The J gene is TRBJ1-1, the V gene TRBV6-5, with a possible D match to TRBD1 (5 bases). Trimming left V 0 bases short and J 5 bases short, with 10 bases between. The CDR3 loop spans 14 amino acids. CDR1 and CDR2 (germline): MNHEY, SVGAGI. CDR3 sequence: CASSYSAGRTEAFF. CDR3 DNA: TGTGCCAGCAGTTACTCGGCAGGGCGGACTGAAGCTTTCTTT.

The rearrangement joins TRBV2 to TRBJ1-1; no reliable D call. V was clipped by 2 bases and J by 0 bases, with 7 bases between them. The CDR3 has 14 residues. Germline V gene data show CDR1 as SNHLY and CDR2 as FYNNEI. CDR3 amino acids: CASSENGLNTEAFF. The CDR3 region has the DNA TGTGCCAGCAGTGAAAACGGTTTGAACACTGAAGCTTTCTTT. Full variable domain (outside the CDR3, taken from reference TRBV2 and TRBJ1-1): EPEVTQTPSHQVTQMGQEVILRCVPISNHLYFYWYRQILGQKVEFLVSFYNNEISEKSEIFDDQFSVERPDGSNFTLKIRSTKLEDSAMYFCASSENGLNTEAFFGQGTRLTVV.

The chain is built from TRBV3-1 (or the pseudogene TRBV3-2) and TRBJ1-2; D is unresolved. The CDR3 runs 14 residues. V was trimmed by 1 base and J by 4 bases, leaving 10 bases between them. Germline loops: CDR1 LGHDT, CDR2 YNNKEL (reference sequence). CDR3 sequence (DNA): TGTGCCAGCAGCCAAGGAACACAGAGCTATGGCTACACCTTC. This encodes CASSQGTQSYGYTF.

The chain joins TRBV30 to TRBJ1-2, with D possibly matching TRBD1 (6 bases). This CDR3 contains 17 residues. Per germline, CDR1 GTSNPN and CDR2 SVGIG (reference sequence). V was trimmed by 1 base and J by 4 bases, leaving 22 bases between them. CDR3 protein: CAWSESLLRQALYGYTF. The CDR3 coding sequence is TGTGCCTGGAGTGAATCCTTGCTGAGACAGGCTCTCTATGGCTACACCTTC.

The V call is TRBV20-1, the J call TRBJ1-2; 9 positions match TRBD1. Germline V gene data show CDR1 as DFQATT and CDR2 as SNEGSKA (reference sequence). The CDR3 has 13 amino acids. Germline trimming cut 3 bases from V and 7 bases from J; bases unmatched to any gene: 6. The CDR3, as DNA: TGCAGTGCTAGTTCCGGGACAGGGAGTGGCTACACCTTC. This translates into CSASSGTGSGYTF.

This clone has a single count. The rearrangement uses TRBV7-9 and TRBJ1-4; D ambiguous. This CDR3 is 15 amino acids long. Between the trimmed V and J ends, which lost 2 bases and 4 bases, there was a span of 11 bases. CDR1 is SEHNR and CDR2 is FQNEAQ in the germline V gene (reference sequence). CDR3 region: CASSLSAGRNEKLFF. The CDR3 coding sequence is TGTGCCAGCAGCTTATCAGCGGGCCGTAATGAAAAACTGTTTTTT.

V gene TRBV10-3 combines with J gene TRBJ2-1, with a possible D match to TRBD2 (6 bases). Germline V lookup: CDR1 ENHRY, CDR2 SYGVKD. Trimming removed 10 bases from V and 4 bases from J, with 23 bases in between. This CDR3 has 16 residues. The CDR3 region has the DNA TGTGCCACCAGAGGGATTATAGCGGCGGAATACAATGAGCAGTTCTTC. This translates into CATRGIIAAEYNEQFF.

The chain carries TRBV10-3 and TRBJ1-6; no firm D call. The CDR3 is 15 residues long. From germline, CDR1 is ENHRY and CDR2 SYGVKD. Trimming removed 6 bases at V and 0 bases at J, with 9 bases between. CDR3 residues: CAISPGSSYNSPLHF. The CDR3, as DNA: TGTGCCATCAGCCCCGGGAGCTCCTATAATTCACCCCTCCACTTT.

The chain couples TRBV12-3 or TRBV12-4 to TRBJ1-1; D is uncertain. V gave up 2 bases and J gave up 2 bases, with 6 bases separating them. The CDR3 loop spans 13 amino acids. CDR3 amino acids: CASSLNPNTEAFF. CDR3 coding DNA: TGTGCCAGCAGTTTAAATCCTAACACTGAAGCTTTCTTT.

DNA for the CDR3: TGTGCCACCTCCTCCGGGACAGGGAGCACCTACGAGCAGTACTTC. Its protein is CATSSGTGSTYEQYF. This rearrangement joins TRBV28 to TRBJ2-7; TRBD1 matches at 9 bases. The CDR3 consists of 15 residues. Germline V gene data show CDR1 as MDHEN and CDR2 as SYDVKM. V lost 10 bases to trimming and J lost 2 bases; unmatched junction nucleotides: 12.

The CDR3 protein is CASSLVEHNEQFF. The CDR3 nucleotides are TGTGCCAGCAGTTTAGTCGAGCACAATGAGCAGTTCTTC. This sequence joins TRBV27 and TRBJ2-1; D gene ambiguous. Per germline, CDR1 MNHEY and CDR2 SMNVEV (reference sequence). CDR3 length: 13 residues. V shed 2 bases and J shed 5 bases, with 7 bases lying between them.

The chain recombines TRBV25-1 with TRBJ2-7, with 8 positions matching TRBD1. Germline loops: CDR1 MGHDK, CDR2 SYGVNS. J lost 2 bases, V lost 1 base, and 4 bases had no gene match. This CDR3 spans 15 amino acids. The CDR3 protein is CASSEWSTGAYEQYF. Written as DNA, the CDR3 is TGTGCCAGCAGTGAATGGTCGACAGGGGCCTACGAGCAGTACTTC.

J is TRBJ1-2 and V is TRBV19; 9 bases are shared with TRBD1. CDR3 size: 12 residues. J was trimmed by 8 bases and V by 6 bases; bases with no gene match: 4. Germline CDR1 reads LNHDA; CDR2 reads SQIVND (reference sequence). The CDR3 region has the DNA TGTGCCAGTAGGGGGACAGGGCTCGGCTACACCTTC. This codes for CASRGTGLGYTF.

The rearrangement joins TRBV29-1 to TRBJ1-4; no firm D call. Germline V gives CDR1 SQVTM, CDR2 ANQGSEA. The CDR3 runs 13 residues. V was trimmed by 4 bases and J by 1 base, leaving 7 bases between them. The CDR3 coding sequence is TGCAGCGTTGTGGCACGAACTAATGAAAAACTGTTTTTT. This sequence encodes CSVVARTNEKLFF.

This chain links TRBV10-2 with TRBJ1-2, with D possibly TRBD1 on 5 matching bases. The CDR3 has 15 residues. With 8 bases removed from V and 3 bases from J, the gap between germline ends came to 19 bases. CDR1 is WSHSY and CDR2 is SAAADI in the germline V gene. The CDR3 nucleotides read TGCGCCAGCCGACGCGGACTAACGGGGGACTATGGCTACACCTTC. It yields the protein CASRRGLTGDYGYTF.

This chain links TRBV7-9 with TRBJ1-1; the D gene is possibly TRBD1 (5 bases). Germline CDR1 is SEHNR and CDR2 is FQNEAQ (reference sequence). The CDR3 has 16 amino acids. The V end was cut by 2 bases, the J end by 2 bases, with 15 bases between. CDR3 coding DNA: TGTGCCAGCAGCTTAACGGCAGGGTATTCTAACACTGAAGCTTTCTTT. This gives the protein CASSLTAGYSNTEAFF.

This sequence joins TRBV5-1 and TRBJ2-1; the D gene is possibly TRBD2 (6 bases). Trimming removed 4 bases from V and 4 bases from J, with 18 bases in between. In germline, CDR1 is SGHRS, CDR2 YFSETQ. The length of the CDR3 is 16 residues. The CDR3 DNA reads TGCGCCAGCAGCGCCATAGCGGACCGATGGTACAATGAGCAGTTCTTC. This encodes CASSAIADRWYNEQFF.

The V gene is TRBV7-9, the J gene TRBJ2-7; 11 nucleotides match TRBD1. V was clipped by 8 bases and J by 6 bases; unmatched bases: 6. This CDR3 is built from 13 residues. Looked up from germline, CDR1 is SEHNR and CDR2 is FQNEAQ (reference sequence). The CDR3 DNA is TGTGCCAGCGGGGCCGGGACAGGGGGCGAGCAGTACTTC. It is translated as CASGAGTGGEQYF.

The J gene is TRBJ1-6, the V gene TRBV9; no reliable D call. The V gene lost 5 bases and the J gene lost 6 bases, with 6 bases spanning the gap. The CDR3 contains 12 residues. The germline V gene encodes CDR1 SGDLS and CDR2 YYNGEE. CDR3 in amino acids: CASRSGNSPLHF. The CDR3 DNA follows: TGTGCCAGCAGGTCCGGTAATTCACCCCTCCACTTT.

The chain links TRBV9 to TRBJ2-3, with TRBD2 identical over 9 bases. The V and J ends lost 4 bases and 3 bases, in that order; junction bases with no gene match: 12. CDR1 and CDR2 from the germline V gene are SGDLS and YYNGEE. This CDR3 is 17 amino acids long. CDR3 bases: TGTGCCAGCAGCCACCGCTTGGCGGGAGGGAAAACAGATACGCAGTATTTT. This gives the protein CASSHRLAGGKTDTQYF.